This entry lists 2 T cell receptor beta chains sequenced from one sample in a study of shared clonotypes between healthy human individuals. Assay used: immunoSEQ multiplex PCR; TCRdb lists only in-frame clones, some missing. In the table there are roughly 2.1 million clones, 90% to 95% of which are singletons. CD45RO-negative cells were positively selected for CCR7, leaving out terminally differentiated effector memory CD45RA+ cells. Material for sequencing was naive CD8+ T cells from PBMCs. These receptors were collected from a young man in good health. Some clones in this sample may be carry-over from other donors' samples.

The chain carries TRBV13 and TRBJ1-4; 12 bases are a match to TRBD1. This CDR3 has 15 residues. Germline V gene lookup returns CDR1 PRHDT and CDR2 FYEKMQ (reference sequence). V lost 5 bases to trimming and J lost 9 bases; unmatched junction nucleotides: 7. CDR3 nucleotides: TGTGCCAGCAGCCCCAGGGACAGGGGGCGGAAAAAACTGTTTTTT. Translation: CASSPRDRGRKKLFF.

This CDR3 is CASSLSDAGYGYTF. The CDR3 DNA is TGTGCCAGCAGTTTATCCGACGCAGGGTATGGCTACACCTTC. V is TRBV27 and J is TRBJ1-2; TRBD1 is a possible D gene (5 bases). Germline lookup yields CDR1 MNHEY and CDR2 SMNVEV (reference sequence). The CDR3 has 14 residues. The V end was cut by 0 bases, the J end by 5 bases, with 10 bases between.